Listed below are T cell receptor beta chains from one sample, sequenced in a study of shared clonotypes between healthy human individuals. The data were produced by immunoSEQ multiplex PCR, yet TCRdb's version contains in-frame clones alone and is incomplete. The table lists some 2.3 million clones, 80% to 95% of them singletons. The specimen sequenced was naive CD4+ T cells from PBMCs. These receptors were obtained from a man younger than 35 in good health. Some clones in this sample may be carry-over from other donors' samples. The CDR3 runs from the conserved cysteine through the conserved F or W. The D gene is left open where the match is weak. Size is stated for part of the rows, as once, few or many counts, or as a class when the clone is expanded.

D	size	V	J	CDR3	DNA
TRBD2	once	TRBV18	TRBJ2-3	CASSPFPGLAHTDTQYF	TGTGCCAGCTCACCGTTCCCGGGACTAGCGCACACAGATACGCAGTATTTT
TRBD1	NA	TRBV30	TRBJ1-6	CAWSGTRDSQSVHF	TGTGCCTGGAGTGGGACCAGGGACAGTCAAAGTGTCCACTTT
TRBD1	NA	TRBV18	TRBJ2-1	CASSQGVYNEQFF	TGTGCCAGCTCCCAGGGGGTCTACAATGAGCAGTTCTTC
TRBD2	NA	TRBV28	TRBJ2-1	CASSFIDLAGGRNEQFF	TGTGCCAGCAGTTTTATAGACCTAGCGGGAGGACGGAATGAGCAGTTCTTC
TRBD2	once	TRBV2	TRBJ2-7	CASRSGSSYEQYF	TGTGCCAGCAGAAGCGGGAGCTCCTACGAGCAGTACTTC
NA	NA	TRBV6-1	TRBJ1-2	CASSEQGLGSGYTF	TGTGCCAGCAGTGAGCAGGGTCTAGGGTCTGGCTACACCTTC
TRBD1	NA	TRBV5-1	TRBJ2-5	CASSSGQGARETQYF	TGCGCCAGCAGCTCGGGACAGGGGGCCCGGGAGACCCAGTACTTC
TRBD1	NA	TRBV5-4	TRBJ2-3	CASSLKGARTSTDTQYF	TGTGCCAGCAGCTTGAAGGGGGCGCGAACTAGCACAGATACGCAGTATTTT
NA	NA	TRBV28	TRBJ1-2	CASSLSRRAGGYTF	TGTGCCAGCAGTTTATCTAGGCGGGCTGGTGGCTACACCTTC
TRBD1	NA	TRBV18	TRBJ2-7	CASSQGQGYEQYF	TGTGCCAGCTCACAGGGACAGGGGTACGAGCAGTACTTC
NA	NA	TRBV7-2	TRBJ2-5	CASSLIEGQETQYF	TGTGCCAGCAGTCTAATTGAAGGGCAAGAGACCCAGTACTTC
TRBD2	NA	TRBV7-2	TRBJ2-5	CASSSLADQETQYF	TGTGCCAGCAGCTCCCTAGCGGACCAAGAGACCCAGTACTTC
NA	NA	TRBV20-1	TRBJ2-7	CSAVDHYEQYF	TGCAGTGCTGTAGACCACTACGAGCAGTACTTC
NA	NA	TRBV5-1	TRBJ2-5	CASSLAHGGSEETQYF	TGCGCCAGCAGCTTGGCTCATGGGGGGTCGGAAGAGACCCAGTACTTC
NA	NA	TRBV11-1	TRBJ2-1	CASSPADVIYNEQFF	TGTGCCAGCAGCCCCGCCGATGTGATCTACAATGAGCAGTTCTTC
NA	NA	TRBV10-3	TRBJ2-5	CAISGQGGETQYF	TGTGCCATCAGTGGACAGGGAGGAGAGACCCAGTACTTC
NA	NA	TRBV27	TRBJ1-6	CASSADGIRRPLHF	TGTGCCAGCAGTGCCGACGGGATCCGGCGGCCCCTCCACTTT
NA	NA	TRBV18	TRBJ2-2	CASSPPGAPNTGELFF	TGTGCCAGCTCACCACCGGGAGCGCCGAACACCGGGGAGCTGTTTTTT
TRBD1	NA	TRBV18	TRBJ2-7	CASSRDRGKVYEQYF	TGTGCCAGCTCCCGGGACAGGGGGAAGGTCTACGAGCAGTACTTC
TRBD1	NA	TRBV28	TRBJ1-3	CASSPLGTGRNTIYF	TGTGCCAGCAGTCCACTCGGGACAGGGAGGAACACCATATATTTT
TRBD2	NA	TRBV7-8	TRBJ2-3	CASSFRLAGATDTQYF	TGTGCCAGCAGCTTTCGACTAGCGGGAGCGACAGATACGCAGTATTTT
NA	NA	TRBV11-3	TRBJ2-7	CASSVGTYEQYF	TGTGCCAGCTCGGTTGGGACTTACGAGCAGTACTTC
NA	NA	TRBV18	TRBJ2-1	CASSPTLADEQFF	TGTGCCAGCTCACCGACCTTGGCAGATGAGCAGTTCTTC
NA	NA	TRBV25-1	TRBJ1-1	CASSENRVNTEAFF	TGTGCCAGCAGTGAAAACAGGGTGAACACTGAAGCTTTCTTT